Below are 23 T cell receptor beta chains sequenced from a single sample in a study of blood T cell repertoires in COVID-19. Clones were read by immunoSEQ multiplex PCR, and TCRdb kept only the in-frame ones, dropping some. Among approximately 150,000 clones listed, around 80% were seen once. Sample: peripheral blood. These receptors originate from a woman in her 70s with acute or convalescent COVID-19.

The chain is built from TRBV25-1 and TRBJ1-6, with D perhaps TRBD1 (5 bases). CDR3 length: 16 amino acids. Germline V CDR1 and CDR2: MGHDK, SYGVNS. The V and J ends lost 9 bases and 0 bases respectively, with 15 bases between them. The CDR3 loop is CASQGDSSSYNSPLHF. Here the CDR3 DNA reads TGTGCCAGTCAAGGGGATTCCAGCTCCTATAATTCACCCCTCCACTTT.

The chain has TRBV30 and TRBJ2-3; 9 positions match TRBD2. Germline-derived CDR1 and CDR2 are GTSNPN and SVGIG (reference sequence). The V gene end was trimmed by 7 bases and the J gene end by 4 bases; junction bases not matched to a gene: 9. The CDR3 is 14 amino acids. Written as DNA, the CDR3 is TGTGCCTTCTTTTCGGGACTAGCATCAGATACGCAGTATTTT. It is translated as CAFFSGLASDTQYF.

The chain employs TRBV2 and TRBJ2-3, with TRBD1 identical over 10 bases. The CDR3 is made up of 15 amino acids. V shed 5 bases, J shed 3 bases, and the junction held 5 bases outside the gene matches. CDR1 SNHLY and CDR2 FYNNEI come from the germline V gene. The CDR3 bases are TGTGCCAGCAGTAATGGACAGGGGGTAACAGATACGCAGTATTTT. Its protein is CASSNGQGVTDTQYF. The full variable domain, in which reference TRBV2 and TRBJ2-3 provide the parts outside the CDR3, is EPEVTQTPSHQVTQMGQEVILRCVPISNHLYFYWYRQILGQKVEFLVSFYNNEISEKSEIFDDQFSVERPDGSNFTLKIRSTKLEDSAMYFCASSNGQGVTDTQYFGPGTRLTVL.

V is TRBV21-1 and J is TRBJ2-7; the D call TRBD2 from the table was never checked on the DNA. TRBV21-1 is tagged as a pseudogene. The CDR3 is 16 residues long. Here the CDR3 DNA reads TGTGCCAGCAGTCCGTTTATCGGGACTAGTTCCTACGAGCAGTACTTC. The encoded protein is CASSPFIGTSSYEQYF.

This clone has a single count. V gene TRBV30 combines with J gene TRBJ1-1; TRBD1 matches 8 bases. The CDR3 is 13 residues long. V dropped 1 base and J dropped 4; count of bases not matched to a gene: 2. CDR1 is GTSNPN and CDR2 is SVGIG in the germline V gene (reference sequence). The CDR3 here is CAWSAQGGTEAFF. Here the CDR3 DNA reads TGTGCCTGGAGTGCACAGGGGGGCACTGAAGCTTTCTTT. The variable domain in full, completed from reference TRBV30 and TRBJ1-1, reads SQTIHQWPATLVQPVGSPLSLECTVEGTSNPNLYWYRQAAGRGLQLLFYSVGIGQISSEVPQNLSASRPQDRQFILSSKKLLLSDSGFYLCAWSAQGGTEAFFGQGTRLTVV.

This chain links TRBV28 with TRBJ2-6; the D gene is possibly TRBD2 (7 bases). CDR1 and CDR2 (germline): MDHEN, SYDVKM. The CDR3 is 15 residues long. V was shortened by 5 bases and J by 3 bases, with 11 bases between the two germline ends. In DNA form, the CDR3 reads TGTGCCAGCAGTGGCGGGGGCATTGGGGCCAACGTCCTGACTTTC. It codes for CASSGGGIGANVLTF.

The genes are TRBV3-1 (or the pseudogene TRBV3-2) and TRBJ2-2; perhaps TRBD2 as D (6 bases). Per germline, CDR1 LGHDT and CDR2 YNNKEL (reference sequence). The V end lost 1 base, the J end lost 5 bases, and 11 bases lay between the germline ends. The CDR3 runs 15 residues. In DNA, the CDR3 is TGTGCCAGCAGCCAAGTTTTTAGCGGAACCGGGGAGCTGTTTTTT. Its translation: CASSQVFSGTGELFF.

This chain connects TRBV29-1 to TRBJ2-1; 11 nucleotides line up with TRBD2. The CDR3 has 15 amino acids. Trimming cost V 6 bases and J 5 bases; bases outside gene matches: 9. The germline V gene has CDR1 SQVTM and CDR2 ANQGSEA. The CDR3 DNA follows: TGCAGCGTACCCAGACTAGCGGGAACCCACAATGAGCAGTTCTTC. Translating gives CSVPRLAGTHNEQFF.

This rearrangement joins TRBV5-1 to TRBJ2-1, with TRBD1 matching over 8 bases. CDR1 is SGHRS and CDR2 is YFSETQ in the germline V gene. The CDR3 sequence is 15 residues long. V was clipped by 0 bases and J by 7 bases; unmatched bases: 6. CDR3 in amino acids: CASSLGPTGVNEQFF. CDR3 bases: TGCGCCAGCAGCTTGGGGCCGACAGGGGTAAATGAGCAGTTCTTC.

The chain uses TRBV4-2 and TRBJ1-2; TRBD1 agrees at 9 bases. The CDR3 length is 14 residues. Germline loops: CDR1 LGHNA, CDR2 YNFKEQ. The ends lost 4 bases at V and 8 bases at J; junction bases unmatched: 8. In nucleotides, the CDR3 is TGTGCCAGCAGCCTCGCCGGGACAGGGCTCGGCTACACCTTC. It is translated as CASSLAGTGLGYTF.

CDR3 protein: CASSSPGVGTEAFF. DNA for the CDR3: TGTGCCAGTAGTTCCCCGGGGGTAGGGACTGAAGCTTTCTTT. The rearrangement links TRBV19 to TRBJ1-1, with D possibly TRBD1 on 5 matching bases. This CDR3 has 14 residues. Germline-derived CDR1 and CDR2 are LNHDA and SQIVND (reference sequence). Trimming cost V 5 bases and J 5 bases, with 15 bases left between them.

The chain employs TRBV5-6 and TRBJ2-2, with 8 positions matching TRBD1. Germline V gives CDR1 SGHDT, CDR2 YYEEEE. The CDR3 length is 17 residues. V lost 1 base and J lost 2; bases outside the gene matches: 7. For the CDR3, the DNA is TGTGCCAGCAGCTTGAGATCCGGACAGGGAAACACCGGGGAGCTGTTTTTT. This codes for CASSLRSGQGNTGELFF.

This clone was observed a single time. The chain recombines TRBV28 with TRBJ1-6, with 8 bases that match TRBD1. V was pared by 6 bases and J by 3 bases, with 4 bases of the junction left unmatched. CDR1 and CDR2 (germline): MDHEN, SYDVKM. The CDR3 length is 15 residues. CDR3 sequence (DNA): TGTGCCAGCAGCAGGGGGCGCGACTATAATTCACCCCTCCACTTT. Protein: CASSRGRDYNSPLHF.

V is TRBV28 and J is TRBJ2-7; no firm D call. V shed 3 bases and J shed 2 bases, with 2 bases lying between them. This CDR3 is built from 11 residues. Looked up from germline, CDR1 is MDHEN and CDR2 is SYDVKM. In nucleotides, the CDR3 is TGTGCCAGCAGTTTCACCTACGAGCAGTACTTC. This encodes CASSFTYEQYF.

This clone appeared a single time. This chain connects TRBV5-8 to TRBJ1-3; no reliable D call. The CDR3 loop spans 15 amino acids. The germline V gene has CDR1 SGHTS and CDR2 YDEGEE. Trimming cost V 6 bases and J 1 base, with 14 bases left between them. As DNA, the CDR3 is TGTGCCAGCACCGTAGCCGGGGAGTCTGGAAACACCATATATTTT. Translation: CASTVAGESGNTIYF.

The chain links TRBV3-1 (or the pseudogene TRBV3-2) to TRBJ2-3, with 10 bases fitting TRBD2. Germline CDR1 and CDR2: LGHDT and YNNKEL (reference sequence). The V gene end was trimmed by 4 bases and the J gene end by 8 bases; junction bases not matched to a gene: 6. The CDR3 loop spans 14 amino acids. Written as DNA, the CDR3 is TGTGCCAGCAGCCTTGGCTCTAGCGGGGGTACGCAGTATTTT. It codes for CASSLGSSGGTQYF.

CDR3 bases: TGTGCCAGCAGCAAGCGACAGGGGGCGGTGGACTATGGCTACACCTTC. Its translation is CASSKRQGAVDYGYTF. The chain joins TRBV7-2 to TRBJ1-2, with TRBD1 identical over 10 bases. The V segment lost 5 bases and the J segment 3 bases; nucleotides outside the gene matches: 9. Germline CDR1 and CDR2: SGHTA and FQGNSA. CDR3 length: 16 amino acids. The whole variable domain, filled in from reference TRBV7-2 and TRBJ1-2, reads GAGVSQSPSNKVTEKGKDVELRCDPISGHTALYWYRQSLGQGLEFLIYFQGNSAPDKSGLPSDRFSAERTGGSVSTLTIQRTQQEDSAVYLCASSKRQGAVDYGYTFGSGTRLTVV.

This chain links TRBV7-8 with TRBJ1-1; D gene unclear. The CDR3 is made up of 13 amino acids. Trimming took 5 bases from V and 5 from J, leaving 12 bases between them. Germline assignment: CDR1 SGHVS and CDR2 FQNEAQ. The CDR3 bases are TGTGCCAGCAGCCGACAAAAGAGGACTGAAGCTTTCTTT. Translated, it gives CASSRQKRTEAFF.

On this clone: Mismatch with germline at one junction end may stem from a read error. V gene TRBV6-5 combines with J gene TRBJ1-6, with 11 bases matching TRBD1. The CDR3 consists of 14 residues. In germline, CDR1 is MNHEY, CDR2 SVGAGI. The CDR3 loop reads CASSRGQGAAIEAF. In DNA form, the CDR3 reads TGTGCCAGCAGTCGCGGACAGGGGGCAGCTATAGAGGCCTTT.

The chain is built from TRBV4-3 and TRBJ1-6; 8 bases match TRBD1. V lost 4 bases and J lost 9; bases outside the gene matches: 14. Germline CDR1 is LGHNA and CDR2 is YSLEER. This CDR3 spans 17 amino acids. CDR3 sequence: CASSRERAGGLGSPLHF. CDR3 nucleotides: TGCGCCAGCAGCCGCGAACGGGCAGGGGGCCTGGGTTCACCCCTCCACTTT.

CDR3 residues: CASGAGGTDTQYF. The CDR3 DNA reads as TGTGCCAGCGGAGCGGGGGGCACAGATACGCAGTATTTT. The gene calls are TRBV9 and TRBJ2-3; 8 positions agree with TRBD2. Germline CDR1 is SGDLS and CDR2 is YYNGEE. The CDR3 contains 13 residues. With V trimmed by 7 bases and J by 1 base, 2 bases remained unmatched.

The chain carries TRBV5-1 and TRBJ2-6, with 8 bases matching TRBD2. Germline V lookup: CDR1 SGHRS, CDR2 YFSETQ. J gave up 0 bases and V 3 bases, and 5 bases lay outside the gene matches. CDR3 length equals 17 residues. CDR3 region: CASSSTSGSSGANVLTF. DNA for the CDR3: TGCGCCAGCAGCTCTACTAGCGGAAGCTCTGGGGCCAACGTCCTGACTTTC.

This chain joins TRBV2 and TRBJ2-1; D unresolved. CDR3 length equals 11 residues. Germline V gives CDR1 SNHLY, CDR2 FYNNEI. The germline V and J ends were trimmed by 5 bases and 4 bases, with 3 bases remaining between them. The chain's CDR3 is CASSPYNEQFF. DNA of the CDR3: TGTGCCAGCAGTCCATACAATGAGCAGTTCTTC.